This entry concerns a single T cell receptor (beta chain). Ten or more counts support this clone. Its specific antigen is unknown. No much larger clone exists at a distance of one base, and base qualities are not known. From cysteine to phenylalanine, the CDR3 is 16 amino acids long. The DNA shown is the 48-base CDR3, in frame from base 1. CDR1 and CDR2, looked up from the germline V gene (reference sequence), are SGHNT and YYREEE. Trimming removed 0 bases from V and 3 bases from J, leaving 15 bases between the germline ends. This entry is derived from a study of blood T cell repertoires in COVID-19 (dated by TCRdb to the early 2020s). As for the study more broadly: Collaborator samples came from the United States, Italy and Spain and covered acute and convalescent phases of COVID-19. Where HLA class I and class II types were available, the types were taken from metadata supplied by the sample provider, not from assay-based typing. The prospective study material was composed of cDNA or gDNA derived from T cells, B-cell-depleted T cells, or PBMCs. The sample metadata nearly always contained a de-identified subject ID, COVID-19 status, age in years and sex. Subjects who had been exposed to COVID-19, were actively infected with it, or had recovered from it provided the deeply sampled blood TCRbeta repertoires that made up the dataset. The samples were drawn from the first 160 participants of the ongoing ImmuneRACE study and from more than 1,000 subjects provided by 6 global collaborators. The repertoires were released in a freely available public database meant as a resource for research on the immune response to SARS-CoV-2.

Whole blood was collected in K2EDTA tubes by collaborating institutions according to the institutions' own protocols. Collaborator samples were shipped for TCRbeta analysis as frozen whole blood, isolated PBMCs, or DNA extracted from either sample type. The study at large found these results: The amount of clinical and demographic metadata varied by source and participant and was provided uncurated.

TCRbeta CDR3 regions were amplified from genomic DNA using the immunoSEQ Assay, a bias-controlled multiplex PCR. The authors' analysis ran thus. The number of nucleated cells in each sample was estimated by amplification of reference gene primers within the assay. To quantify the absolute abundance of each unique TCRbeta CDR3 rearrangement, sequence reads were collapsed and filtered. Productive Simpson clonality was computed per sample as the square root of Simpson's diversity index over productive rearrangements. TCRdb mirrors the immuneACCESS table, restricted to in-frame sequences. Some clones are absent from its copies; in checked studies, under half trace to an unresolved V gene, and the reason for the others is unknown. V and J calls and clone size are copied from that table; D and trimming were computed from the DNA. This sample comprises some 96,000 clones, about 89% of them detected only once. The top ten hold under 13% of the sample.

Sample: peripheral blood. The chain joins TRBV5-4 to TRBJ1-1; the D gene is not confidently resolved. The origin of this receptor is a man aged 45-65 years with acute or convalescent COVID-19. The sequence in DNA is TGTGCCAGCAGCTTGGGGTGGGTCCGGGGAGACACTGAAGCTTTCTTT. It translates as CASSLGWVRGDTEAFF. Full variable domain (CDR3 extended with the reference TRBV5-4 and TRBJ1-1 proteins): ETGVTQSPTHLIKTRGQQVTLRCSSQSGHNTVSWYQQALGQGPQFIFQYYREEENGRGNFPPRFSGLQFPNYSSELNVNALELDDSALYLCASSLGWVRGDTEAFFGQGTRLTVV.